These T cell receptor beta chains were read from a single sample in a study of T cell responses to AZD1222 COVID-19 vaccine. Generated by immunoSEQ multiplex PCR, the TCRdb table keeps only in-frame clones and is missing some. The table shows more than 95,000 clones, with approximately 90% occurring only once. Source: peripheral blood, taken 28 days after the second AZD1222 dose. The receptors shown here come from an adult who received the AZD1222 COVID-19 vaccine. Both conserved end residues are part of each CDR3. D genes are given only for firm matches. A row's size may be missing; if present it is once, few, many or a size class.

j_call: TRBJ1-2; d_call: .; v_call: TRBV7-6; clone_size: .; cdr3_aa: CASSESPNYGYTF; cdr3_nt: TGTGCCAGCAGCGAAAGTCCTAACTATGGCTACACCTTC
j_call: TRBJ2-1; d_call: TRBD1; v_call: TRBV7-2; clone_size: .; cdr3_aa: CASSDRTGSYNEQFF; cdr3_nt: TGTGCCAGCAGCGATCGGACAGGGTCCTACAATGAGCAGTTCTTC
j_call: TRBJ2-1; d_call: TRBD1; v_call: TRBV28; clone_size: .; cdr3_aa: CASSFGTGGLIDEQFF; cdr3_nt: TGTGCCAGCAGTTTTGGGACAGGGGGCTTAATCGATGAGCAGTTCTTC
j_call: TRBJ2-5; d_call: TRBD2; v_call: TRBV11-3; clone_size: .; cdr3_aa: CASSIRLAGYQETQYF; cdr3_nt: TGTGCCAGCAGCATTCGGCTAGCGGGGTACCAAGAGACCCAGTACTTC
j_call: TRBJ2-7; d_call: TRBD2; v_call: TRBV28; clone_size: many; cdr3_aa: CASSWASGYEQYF; cdr3_nt: TGTGCCAGCAGTTGGGCTAGCGGGTACGAGCAGTACTTC
j_call: TRBJ2-2; d_call: TRBD2; v_call: TRBV10-3; clone_size: .; cdr3_aa: CAISEATRLAGGFGELFF; cdr3_nt: TGTGCCATCAGTGAGGCGACCCGACTAGCGGGGGGGTTCGGGGAGCTGTTTTTT
j_call: TRBJ1-4; d_call: .; v_call: TRBV21-1; clone_size: .; cdr3_aa: CASSKFRGHSNEKLFF; cdr3_nt: TGTGCCAGCAGCAAGTTCCGGGGGCACAGTAATGAAAAACTGTTTTTT
j_call: TRBJ1-2; d_call: TRBD1; v_call: TRBV12-3/TRBV12-4; clone_size: .; cdr3_aa: CASSLASGGGYTF; cdr3_nt: TGTGCCAGCAGTTTAGCTTCAGGGGGGGGCTACACCTTC
j_call: TRBJ2-7; d_call: .; v_call: TRBV28; clone_size: .; cdr3_aa: CASSLGGAAKTYEQYF; cdr3_nt: TGTGCCAGCAGTTTGGGGGGGGCAGCGAAAACCTACGAGCAGTACTTC
j_call: TRBJ1-5; d_call: .; v_call: TRBV28; clone_size: .; cdr3_aa: CASSSPQLRINQPQHF; cdr3_nt: TGTGCCAGCAGTTCACCGCAGTTGCGCATCAATCAGCCCCAGCATTTT
j_call: TRBJ2-7; d_call: .; v_call: TRBV6-2/TRBV6-3; clone_size: .; cdr3_aa: CASSYPIQGYSYEQYF; cdr3_nt: TGTGCCAGCAGTTACCCAATCCAGGGTTACTCCTACGAGCAGTACTTC
j_call: TRBJ2-7; d_call: .; v_call: TRBV6-1; clone_size: .; cdr3_aa: CASSERVGGGGEQYF; cdr3_nt: TGTGCCAGCAGTGAACGGGTCGGAGGGGGAGGCGAGCAGTACTTC
j_call: TRBJ1-1; d_call: TRBD1; v_call: TRBV5-6; clone_size: .; cdr3_aa: CASSWAGTENTEAFF; cdr3_nt: TGTGCCAGCAGCTGGGCCGGGACAGAGAACACTGAAGCTTTCTTT
j_call: TRBJ1-5; d_call: TRBD1; v_call: TRBV27; clone_size: .; cdr3_aa: CASSGVGQGASNQPQHF; cdr3_nt: TGTGCCAGCAGTGGGGTCGGGCAGGGGGCAAGCAATCAGCCCCAGCATTTT
j_call: TRBJ2-1; d_call: .; v_call: TRBV7-8; clone_size: once; cdr3_aa: CASSLGDTPGEQFF; cdr3_nt: TGTGCCAGCAGCTTAGGGGACACCCCCGGTGAGCAGTTCTTC
j_call: TRBJ1-2; d_call: .; v_call: TRBV30; clone_size: .; cdr3_aa: CAWSPGGGEGYGYTF; cdr3_nt: TGTGCCTGGAGTCCCGGAGGCGGAGAGGGCTATGGCTACACCTTC
j_call: TRBJ2-5; d_call: .; v_call: TRBV6-1; clone_size: .; cdr3_aa: CASSAGVGGIGETQYF; cdr3_nt: TGTGCCAGCAGTGCAGGAGTCGGGGGCATCGGAGAGACCCAGTACTTC
j_call: TRBJ2-5; d_call: TRBD2; v_call: TRBV30; clone_size: .; cdr3_aa: CAWSGGNQETQYF; cdr3_nt: TGTGCCTGGTCGGGGGGAAATCAAGAGACCCAGTACTTC
j_call: TRBJ1-2; d_call: TRBD1; v_call: TRBV6-5; clone_size: once; cdr3_aa: CASSLNRDSYGYTF; cdr3_nt: TGTGCCAGCAGTCTTAACAGGGACAGCTATGGCTACACCTTC
j_call: TRBJ2-3; d_call: TRBD2; v_call: TRBV4-3; clone_size: once; cdr3_aa: CASSQDESASGGIDTQYF; cdr3_nt: TGCGCCAGCAGCCAAGATGAGTCGGCTAGCGGGGGGATAGATACGCAGTATTTT
j_call: TRBJ1-5; d_call: TRBD1; v_call: TRBV5-1; clone_size: .; cdr3_aa: CASSLGQGEPQHF; cdr3_nt: TGCGCCAGCAGCCTCGGACAGGGAGAGCCCCAGCATTTT
j_call: TRBJ1-2; d_call: .; v_call: TRBV4-3; clone_size: .; cdr3_aa: CASSQEGGGGYTF; cdr3_nt: TGCGCCAGCAGCCAAGAAGGGGGGGGTGGCTACACCTTC
j_call: TRBJ2-1; d_call: .; v_call: TRBV5-4; clone_size: .; cdr3_aa: CASSLMGLSGNEQFF; cdr3_nt: TGTGCCAGCAGCTTGATGGGTCTCTCGGGCAATGAGCAGTTCTTC
j_call: TRBJ2-7; d_call: .; v_call: TRBV30; clone_size: .; cdr3_aa: CAWSLRGREGDEQYF; cdr3_nt: TGTGCCTGGAGTCTCCGGGGGCGCGAGGGCGACGAGCAGTACTTC
j_call: TRBJ1-2; d_call: TRBD1; v_call: TRBV5-1; clone_size: .; cdr3_aa: CASSPGQGSNYGYTF; cdr3_nt: TGCGCCAGCAGCCCTGGACAGGGTTCTAACTATGGCTACACCTTC
j_call: TRBJ1-2; d_call: .; v_call: TRBV28; clone_size: .; cdr3_aa: CASSLLQGGGGKNYGYTF; cdr3_nt: TGTGCCAGCAGTTTACTGCAGGGTGGTGGAGGGAAAAACTATGGCTACACCTTC
j_call: TRBJ1-3; d_call: TRBD1; v_call: TRBV9; clone_size: .; cdr3_aa: CASSVQGGRNSGNTIYF; cdr3_nt: TGTGCCAGCAGCGTTCAGGGGGGGAGGAACTCTGGAAACACCATATATTTT
j_call: TRBJ1-1; d_call: .; v_call: TRBV6-5; clone_size: .; cdr3_aa: CASKGPGNTEAFF; cdr3_nt: TGTGCCAGTAAGGGCCCAGGGAACACTGAAGCTTTCTTT
j_call: TRBJ1-5; d_call: TRBD1; v_call: TRBV4-3; clone_size: .; cdr3_aa: CASSQDGGQRNQPQHF; cdr3_nt: TGCGCCAGCAGCCAAGATGGGGGACAGCGCAATCAGCCCCAGCATTTT
j_call: TRBJ2-1; d_call: .; v_call: TRBV28; clone_size: .; cdr3_aa: CASSTHRDEQFF; cdr3_nt: TGTGCCAGCAGTACCCACAGGGATGAGCAGTTCTTC
j_call: TRBJ1-1; d_call: .; v_call: TRBV10-3; clone_size: .; cdr3_aa: CAISTRGSNTEAFF; cdr3_nt: TGTGCCATCAGTACCAGGGGATCGAACACTGAAGCTTTCTTT
j_call: TRBJ1-1; d_call: TRBD1; v_call: TRBV3-1/TRBV3-2; clone_size: .; cdr3_aa: CASSQKQGANTEAFF; cdr3_nt: TGTGCCAGCAGCCAAAAACAGGGGGCGAACACTGAAGCTTTCTTT
j_call: TRBJ2-2; d_call: TRBD1; v_call: TRBV7-9; clone_size: .; cdr3_aa: CASSSRTGGYTGELFF; cdr3_nt: TGTGCCAGCAGCTCTCGGACAGGGGGATACACCGGGGAGCTGTTTTTT
j_call: TRBJ2-7; d_call: TRBD1; v_call: TRBV5-6; clone_size: once; cdr3_aa: CASTPFTGAYEQYF; cdr3_nt: TGTGCCAGCACTCCCTTTACAGGGGCGTACGAGCAGTACTTC